This T cell receptor beta chain emerged from a study of cytomegalovirus exposure and HLA in healthy donors (TCRdb year 2017). For the wider study: In an earlier analysis of some 610 of the donors, 250 to 350 Gb of sequence data and 90 million to 120 million unique TCR beta sequences from about 179 million T cells were reported. About 280 gigabases of sequencing data and 70 million to 95 million unique TCR sequences made up an early release that covered about 640 HLA-typed donors. Among the roughly 430 genotyped donors, around 81% belonged to the genetic ancestry cluster associated with self-reported Caucasian donors. The aim of the study was to test whether cataloging public T cell receptors could identify signatures of past pathogen exposure. The study profiled the T cell repertoires of hundreds of subjects by immunosequencing and related them to cytomegalovirus serostatus. Besides the first cohort of hundreds of subjects, a separate validation cohort made up of 90 to 150 different subjects was used. High-throughput TCR immunosequencing, statistical association of individual TCRs with disease status, and machine learning were combined to predict cytomegalovirus infection status. A later analysis re-analyzed previously published TCR beta repertoires from 600 to 850 donors and added high-resolution HLA genotyping to study TCR occurrence patterns. The later analysis used no new phenotypic data to find candidate immune exposures, relying instead on TCR beta sequences and their occurrence across donors. An earlier analysis of about 620 of the donors applied high-throughput TCR beta sequencing to assess whether each TCR beta V gene segment acted as functional or pseudogenic. Alongside the repertoire data, information on donor age, sex, ethnicity and CMV serostatus was compiled. In a later genetic analysis, genome-wide SNP genotypes for about three fifths of the 666 donors were used, and that subset was treated as a discovery cohort. All discovery cohort repertoires had been generated using a single sequencing platform. Class I and class II HLA loci were covered by the typing at four-digit resolution. The number of typed donors differed by locus: roughly 629-640 for A, B, C, DRB1 and DQB1; 522 for DQA1; around 580 for DPA1; and about 450 for DPB1. Roughly five DR-DQ haplotypes were treated as single units for association and clustering because of strong linkage in the cohort. Among 300 to 500 genotyped donors of the cohort, an average of approximately 240,000 unique TCR beta nucleotide sequences was sequenced per donor, of which about 19% were non-productive. Paper-wide results and their limitations: The authors suggested that the approach could potentially be extended to other disease states and immunological phenotypes. A few of the identified cytomegalovirus-associated TCR beta chains were confirmed in vitro to be specific for cytomegalovirus antigens. A later analysis reported that several top co-occurrence clusters appeared linked to parvovirus B19, influenza, CMV and Epstein-Barr virus. V-gene and J-gene trimming of TCR beta chains was associated with a missense DCLRE1C variant in a later genetic analysis, and the association was replicated in an independent cohort. The sequencing pipeline was judged likely to have produced a cluster of highly shared sequence variants as a technical artifact. A later genetic analysis reported fewer N-insertions in productive TCRs among donors in an Asian-associated ancestry cluster than the approximately 700-donor mean. The study listed 164 TCR beta chains as associated with cytomegalovirus. A later analysis found that HLA-associated TCR beta chains were more clonally expanded and had lower generation probabilities than equally common non-associated chains. When HLA alleles, especially DR and DQ, strongly co-occurred, TCR associations were difficult to assign to individual alleles. Correlated functional status among segregating V segments might reflect linkage disequilibrium, but an unknown experimental factor could not be ruled out. Broadly in line with IMGT annotations, most TCR beta V segments showed up in productive rearrangements about 90% or about 30% of the time in an earlier analysis of around 550 of the donors. The only immune exposure information available for the cohort was CMV serostatus. While some public TCRs were present in many individuals, most TCR sequences turned up only very rarely across donors. A further reported finding was that TCR beta sequences accurately predicted the HLA-A and HLA-B alleles for most subjects in the first cohort. In this cohort, only TCR beta chains were sequenced, and detectable features were limited by the absence of alpha or paired-chain data. In a later analysis, most CMV-associated TCR beta chains were found to appear HLA-restricted, with HLA associations seemingly driven largely by CMV exposure. The 87-base-pair reads could not distinguish some IMGT-functional V segments, including TRBV6-2 and TRBV6-3, so those segments were excluded. In a later analysis, 15,000 to 20,000 TCR beta sequences were associated with specific HLA alleles at a false discovery rate of 0.05. Because counts were too low, seventeen rarely observed V segments, including chromosome 9 orphons, were left out of the earlier analysis of 587 of the donors. The classifier was reported to diagnose cytomegalovirus status with high specificity and sensitivity in both the original cohort and the validation cohort. In a later analysis, TCR association rates were found to vary across HLA loci, with the most associated TCRs seen for DRB1 alleles and the fewest for HLA-C alleles. Because HLA typing was missing for some donors at each locus, association tests included only the typed subset. Presence/absence analyses assumed roughly uniform sequencing depth across donors, an assumption that may not hold.

As encoded in the germline V gene, CDR1 is SGHTS while CDR2 is YDEGEE. Trimming leaves V shorter by 8 bases and J shorter by 4 bases, with the junction holding 13 bases beyond the gene matches. Including the terminal cysteine and phenylalanine, the CDR3 comprises 17 residues. The entry retains the CDR3 DNA only, 51 bases that are in frame from base 1. In total, approximately 690 healthy bone marrow donors made up the cohort. At the time of sampling, every cohort member was nominally healthy, though immune exposures that went unrecorded were likely present. The donor tested CMV seronegative and was one of the 352 seronegative cohort members. A peripheral blood sample was provided by each donor, and peripheral blood mononuclear cells were used for TCR beta sequencing. The Qiagen DNeasy Blood Extraction Kit was used to extract genomic DNA from the blood cell samples. Notes on this clone: Its recognized antigen is unknown. No base qualities exist here, and no much larger clone lies one base off it.

The receptor library was made with the immunoSEQ multiplex PCR assay. The multiplex PCR relied on a mix of 60 forward primers for TCR Vbeta segments and 13 reverse primers for TCR Jbeta segments. Amplification of the CDR3 region of rearranged TCR beta genes was performed with a multiplex PCR assay on genomic DNA. On the Illumina HiSeq System, the amplified TCR beta libraries were sequenced as 87-base-pair reads. The authors processed their data as follows. A later analysis counted approximately 74 million unique TCR beta chains across the 600 to 850 repertoires, and some 11 million of these chains were shared by at least two donors. Raw reads were error-corrected and collapsed into unique sequences by a nearest-neighbor algorithm in which closely related sequences were merged to remove PCR and sequencing errors. V, D and J gene segments were assigned by aligning CDR3 sequences to IMGT reference sequences. For a sequence to be retained, a match of at least six nucleotides was required to both a V gene segment and a J gene segment. Rearrangements were called productive when the CDR3 lacked stop codons and stayed in frame with V and J; all others were non-productive. Following IMGT convention, CDR3 was defined as the stretch from the second conserved V-encoded cysteine up to the conserved J-encoded phenylalanine. The earlier analysis of 587 of the donors excluded any sequence lacking an unambiguous match to a single V gene segment. In an earlier analysis of several hundred of the donors, V segments were called functional above 56.7% productive rearrangements and were called segregating when the between-donor standard deviation exceeded 5%. A statistical classification framework was developed to diagnose cytomegalovirus status using the catalog of TCR beta chain sequences. In a later analysis, TCR nucleotide sequences were compared against IMGT/GENE-DB human TR gene sequences so that V and J genes could be assigned. The TCRdist pipeline was used in a later analysis to assign CDR3 sequences and most-parsimonious VDJ recombination scenarios. In a later analysis, each TCR beta chain was defined by its CDR3 amino acid sequence together with its V-gene family, and reads lacking a unique V-gene family were excluded. A later analysis removed 592 highly shared, low-generation-probability nucleotide sequences to deal with suspected cross-contamination and a sequencing artifact. In a later analysis, a clonal expansion index for each public chain was calculated from normalized within-repertoire ranks of inferred template counts. Generation probabilities in a later analysis came from a VDJ recombination model fitted to out-of-frame rearrangements, and those results were checked against IGoR. A later analysis scored TCR-TCR, TCR-HLA and TCR-CMV co-occurrence with hypergeometric tests, applying a repertoire-size bias correction to TCR pairs. A later analysis estimated false discovery rates by permuting HLA or CMV assignments 20 times. In a later analysis, co-occurring TCRs were grouped with DBSCAN, and TCRdist sequence similarity was added when clustering was performed within HLA-allele-positive subsets. For co-occurrence clustering, repertoires with fewer than 30,000 or more than 120,000 public chains were excluded, along with several repertoires with anomalous nucleotide sharing. Imported from immuneACCESS, the table was reduced by TCRdb to in-frame sequences with V and J called. These copies leave out some clones; in studies compared against another copy, an unresolved V gene accounts for under half, and the cause of the remainder is not known. V and J calls and clone size are copied from that table; D and trimming were computed from the DNA. The sample table records 250,000 to 300,000 clones; about nine tenths of these occur just once. Together, the top ten hold about 1.5% of the sample.

Specimen: PBMCs. This sequence was found in a girl aged 2-15 years in good health and CMV-seronegative. Recombination connected TRBV5-8 to TRBJ2-6, and 9 junction bases match TRBD1. CDR3 reads: CASGAGTGSLGANVLTF. The bases read TGTGCCAGTGGGGCCGGGACAGGGTCCTTAGGGGCCAACGTCCTGACTTTC.